This is a list of T cell receptor beta chains from one sample in a study of cytomegalovirus exposure and HLA in healthy donors. Measured with immunoSEQ multiplex PCR; TCRdb has only the in-frame clones, and not every one. The data contain approximately 95,000 clones, under 85% of them singletons. Sample: PBMCs. The receptors shown here come from a woman between 35 and 50 years old in good health and CMV-seropositive. CDR3s include the opening cysteine and the closing phenylalanine or tryptophan. The D gene is left open where the match is weak. A row's size may be missing; if present it is once, few, many or a size class.

clone_size j_call v_call d_call cdr3_aa cdr3_nt
NA TRBJ2-7 TRBV7-8 TRBD1 CASSSNDRALYEQYF TGTGCTAGCAGCTCGAACGACAGGGCTCTTTACGAGCAGTACTTC
NA TRBJ2-7 TRBV2 NA CASSDIWPNSYEQYF TGTGCCAGCAGTGATATTTGGCCGAACTCCTACGAGCAGTACTTC
NA TRBJ1-2 TRBV27 TRBD1 CASSAGTGTGYTF TGTGCCAGCAGTGCGGGGACAGGGACCGGCTACACCTTC
NA TRBJ2-7 TRBV29-1 TRBD2 CSVELAGELYEQYF TGCAGCGTAGAACTAGCGGGGGAACTTTACGAGCAGTACTTC
NA TRBJ1-4 TRBV5-1 NA CASSPYGRASPDEKLFF TGCGCCAGCAGCCCCTATGGCAGGGCATCCCCTGATGAAAAACTGTTTTTT
few TRBJ2-3 TRBV25-1 NA CASRPKPTGKDVDTQYF TGTGCCAGCAGGCCCAAGCCCACAGGGAAGGACGTAGATACGCAGTATTTT
NA TRBJ2-5 TRBV6-1 TRBD2 CASSEVREGPVSETQYF TGTGCCAGCAGTGAAGTGAGGGAGGGCCCGGTAAGTGAGACCCAGTACTTC
many TRBJ2-7 TRBV4-1 NA CASSQEVYRPLPYEQYF TGCGCCAGCAGCCAAGAAGTTTACAGACCGTTACCATACGAGCAGTACTTC
NA TRBJ1-1 TRBV7-9 NA CASSLGAGRDTEAFF TGTGCCAGCAGCTTAGGGGCAGGGAGGGACACTGAAGCTTTCTTT
NA TRBJ2-2 TRBV7-8 TRBD2 CASSLGLALNTGELFF TGTGCCAGCAGCTTGGGACTAGCGTTGAACACCGGGGAGCTGTTTTTT
NA TRBJ1-4 TRBV2 NA CASKGRPGEKLFF TGTGCCAGCAAGGGGCGGCCTGGGGAAAAACTGTTTTTT
NA TRBJ2-5 TRBV11-2 NA CASSSLSAWETQYF TGTGCCAGCAGCTCGCTGAGCGCGTGGGAGACCCAGTACTTC
NA TRBJ1-4 TRBV4-1 TRBD1 CASRSGQGIEKLFF TGCGCCAGCAGGTCAGGACAGGGCATTGAAAAACTGTTTTTT
NA TRBJ1-2 TRBV30 NA CAWSVIKVEGHYGYTF TGTGCCTGGAGTGTAATAAAAGTGGAGGGTCATTATGGCTACACCTTC
NA TRBJ2-3 TRBV5-1 TRBD2 CASNPLAGGPTDTQYF TGCGCCAGCAACCCACTAGCGGGAGGGCCAACAGATACGCAGTATTTT
few TRBJ2-1 TRBV5-1 TRBD2 CASSSGTSGRGEQFF TGCGCCAGCAGTTCCGGGACTAGCGGGAGGGGTGAGCAGTTCTTC
NA TRBJ1-2 TRBV11-3 TRBD1 CASSEWTGGNYGYTF TGTGCCAGCAGCGAATGGACAGGGGGGAACTATGGCTACACCTTC
few TRBJ2-1 TRBV19 TRBD2 CASSREESYNEQFF TGTGCCAGTAGTCGGGAGGAAAGTTACAATGAGCAGTTCTTC
NA TRBJ2-7 TRBV5-4 NA CASSGRHTSSYEQYF TGTGCCAGCAGCGGAAGACACACCAGCTCCTACGAGCAGTACTTC
once TRBJ2-7 TRBV19 TRBD2 CASSPGGVLGSYEQYF TGTGCCAGTAGTCCGGGGGGAGTCCTGGGCTCCTACGAGCAGTACTTC
NA TRBJ2-6 TRBV19 TRBD2 CASSRASGSSGANVLTF TGTGCCAGTAGTAGGGCTAGCGGGAGTTCTGGGGCCAACGTCCTGACTTTC
NA TRBJ2-2 TRBV7-9 TRBD2 CASSLTSGGTGELFF TGTGCCAGCAGTCTGACTAGCGGAGGGACCGGGGAGCTGTTTTTT
NA TRBJ2-7 TRBV18 TRBD2 CASSPREGASYEQYF TGTGCCAGCTCACCGCGGGAGGGGGCATCCTACGAGCAGTACTTC
NA TRBJ2-1 TRBV6-1 TRBD2 CASSDWTSGRVGEQFF TGTGCCAGCAGTGATTGGACTAGCGGGAGGGTTGGTGAGCAGTTCTTC
NA TRBJ1-4 TRBV9 NA CASSPRQVNEKLFF TGTGCCAGCAGCCCTAGACAGGTTAATGAAAAACTGTTTTTT
NA TRBJ2-7 TRBV6-1 NA CASMDGEGETYEQYF TGTGCCAGCATGGACGGGGAGGGGGAAACCTACGAGCAGTACTTC
NA TRBJ1-1 TRBV2 NA CASSSGTAEGEAFF TGTGCCAGCAGCTCCGGGACGGCGGAGGGGGAAGCTTTCTTT
few TRBJ1-2 TRBV4-2 TRBD1 CASSSSSGTGLGGYTF TGTGCCAGCAGCTCCTCCTCCGGGACAGGGTTAGGAGGCTACACCTTC
NA TRBJ1-1 TRBV7-9 NA CASSLAGTGLNTEAFF TGTGCCAGCAGCTTAGCGGGTACAGGCCTGAACACTGAAGCCTTCTTT
NA TRBJ2-1 TRBV6-4 NA CASSDGVGSSYNEQFF TGTGCCAGCAGTGATGGGGTCGGGAGCTCCTACAATGAGCAGTTCTTC
NA TRBJ2-1 TRBV5-8 TRBD1 CASIPGQGAYNEQFF TGTGCCAGCATCCCCGGACAGGGCGCCTACAATGAGCAGTTCTTC
NA TRBJ1-1 TRBV11-2 TRBD1 CASSSRTGNTEAFF TGTGCCAGCAGCTCCAGGACAGGTAACACTGAAGCTTTCTTT
NA TRBJ2-1 TRBV5-6 TRBD1 CASSLLQGQGVHEQFF TGTGCCAGCAGCTTGCTCCAGGGACAGGGTGTTCATGAGCAGTTCTTC
NA TRBJ2-7 TRBV2 TRBD1 CASKMGQGLWQYF TGTGCCAGCAAAATGGGACAGGGGTTGTGGCAGTACTTC
NA TRBJ1-5 TRBV9 NA CASSAGTHNQPQHF TGTGCCAGCAGCGCGGGGACACATAATCAGCCCCAGCATTTT
NA TRBJ1-1 TRBV9 NA CASSIGGNTEAFF TGTGCCAGCTCCATAGGGGGGAACACTGAAGCTTTCTTT
once TRBJ1-5 TRBV19 NA CASSSGQKQPQHF TGTGCCAGTAGTTCCGGACAGAAACAGCCCCAGCATTTT
few TRBJ2-2 TRBV6-5 NA CASRPPAGGGELFF TGTGCCAGCAGACCCCCTGCGGGCGGGGGGGAGCTGTTTTTT
NA TRBJ2-3 TRBV25-1 TRBD2 CASSVTSGRAGTDTQYF TGTGCCAGCAGTGTGACTAGCGGGAGGGCCGGCACAGATACGCAGTATTTT
few TRBJ2-5 TRBV28 NA CAAGGRRGPPRETQYF TGTGCCGCTGGAGGAAGGCGGGGCCCCCCAAGGGAGACCCAGTACTTC
few TRBJ2-5 TRBV28 TRBD1 CASQDRVQETQYF TGTGCCTCACAGGACAGGGTACAAGAGACCCAGTACTTC
few TRBJ2-7 TRBV4-1 TRBD1 CASSHRNLYRGRSSYEQYF TGCGCCAGCAGCCATCGAAACCTCTACAGGGGTCGGAGCTCCTACGAGCAGTACTTC
NA TRBJ1-4 TRBV5-6 NA CASSTSTGANEKLFF TGTGCCAGCAGCACCTCGACAGGAGCTAACGAAAAACTGTTTTTT
NA TRBJ1-1 TRBV5-6 NA CASSPAAGCEAFF TGTGCCAGCAGCCCCGCCGCGGGGTGTGAAGCTTTCTTT
NA TRBJ2-3 TRBV13 NA CASSLGNSWADTQYF TGTGCCAGCAGCTTAGGGAATAGCTGGGCAGATACGCAGTATTTT
NA TRBJ2-5 TRBV5-4 TRBD1 CASSLPTGGETQYF TGTGCCAGCAGCTTGCCGACAGGGGGAGAGACCCAGTACTTC
NA TRBJ2-5 TRBV5-1 NA CASSMTALQETQYF TGCGCCAGCAGCATGACTGCCCTCCAAGAGACCCAGTACTTC
NA TRBJ2-7 TRBV6-1 TRBD1 CASSNDRVMSYEQYF TGTGCCAGCAGCAATGACAGGGTAATGTCCTACGAGCAGTACTTC
NA TRBJ1-3 TRBV25-1 NA CASSEWASAGNTIYF TGTGCCAGCAGTGAATGGGCGTCAGCTGGAAACACCATATATTTT
NA TRBJ2-2 TRBV27 NA CASSIRRADTGELFF TGTGCCAGCAGTATTCGGCGGGCGGACACCGGGGAGCTGTTTTTT
NA TRBJ1-1 TRBV5-1 NA CASSLQSTNTEAFF TGCGCCAGCAGCTTACAGTCTACCAACACTGAAGCTTTCTTT
NA TRBJ2-3 TRBV7-3 TRBD2 CASSPTSGSGYTQYF TGTGCCAGCAGCCCCACTAGCGGGAGCGGTTATACGCAGTATTTT
NA TRBJ2-7 TRBV9 TRBD2 CASSAGSGRGEQYF TGTGCCAGCAGTGCGGGTAGCGGGAGGGGAGAGCAGTACTTC
few TRBJ2-3 TRBV29-1 NA CSVQGSMDSTDTQYF TGCAGCGTCCAGGGGAGTATGGACTCCACAGATACGCAGTATTTT
NA TRBJ2-7 TRBV18 TRBD1 CASSPGQGYYEQYF TGTGCCAGCTCACCGGGACAGGGGTACTACGAGCAGTACTTC
NA TRBJ2-1 TRBV9 NA CASSVDGSYNEQFF TGTGCCAGCAGCGTAGATGGCAGCTACAATGAGCAGTTCTTC
NA TRBJ2-3 TRBV9 NA CASSVEAGEGADTQYF TGTGCCAGCAGCGTAGAGGCGGGAGAGGGGGCAGATACGCAGTATTTT
NA TRBJ1-5 TRBV2 NA CASSDESGGRPQHF TGTGCCAGCAGTGACGAATCAGGAGGAAGGCCCCAGCATTTT
NA TRBJ2-3 TRBV5-1 NA CASSLGASVGTDTQYF TGCGCCAGCAGCTTGGGGGCTAGCGTGGGCACAGATACGCAGTATTTT